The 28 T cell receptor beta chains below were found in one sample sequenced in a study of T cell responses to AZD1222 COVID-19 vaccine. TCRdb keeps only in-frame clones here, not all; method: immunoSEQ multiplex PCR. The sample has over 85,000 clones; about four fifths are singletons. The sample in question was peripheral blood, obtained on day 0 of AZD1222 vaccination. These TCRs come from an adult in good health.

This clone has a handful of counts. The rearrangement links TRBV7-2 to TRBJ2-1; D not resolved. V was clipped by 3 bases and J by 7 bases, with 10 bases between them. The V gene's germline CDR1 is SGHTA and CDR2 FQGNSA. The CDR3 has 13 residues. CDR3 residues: CASSLSANNEQFF. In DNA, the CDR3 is TGTGCCAGCAGCTTGTCAGCGAATAATGAGCAGTTCTTC.

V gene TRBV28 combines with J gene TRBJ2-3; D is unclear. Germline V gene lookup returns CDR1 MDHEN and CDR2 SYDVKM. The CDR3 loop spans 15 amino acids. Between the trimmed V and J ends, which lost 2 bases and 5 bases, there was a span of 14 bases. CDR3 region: CASSLTGVDGDTQYF. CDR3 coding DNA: TGTGCCAGCAGTTTAACTGGGGTGGACGGAGATACGCAGTATTTT.

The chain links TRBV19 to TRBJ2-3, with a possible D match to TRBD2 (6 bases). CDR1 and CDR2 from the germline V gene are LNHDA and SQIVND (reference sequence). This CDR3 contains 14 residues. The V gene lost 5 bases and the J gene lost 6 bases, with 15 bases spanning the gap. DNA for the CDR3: TGTGCCAGTAGTCCAGGAATGGCGGGGGATACGCAGTATTTT. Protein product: CASSPGMAGDTQYF.

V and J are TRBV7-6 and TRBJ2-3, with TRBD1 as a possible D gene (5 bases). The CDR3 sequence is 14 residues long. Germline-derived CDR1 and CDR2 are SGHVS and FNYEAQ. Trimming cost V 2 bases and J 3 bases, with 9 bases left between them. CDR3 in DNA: TGTGCCAGCAGCTTAAGGCAGGGTACAGATACGCAGTATTTT. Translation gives CASSLRQGTDTQYF.

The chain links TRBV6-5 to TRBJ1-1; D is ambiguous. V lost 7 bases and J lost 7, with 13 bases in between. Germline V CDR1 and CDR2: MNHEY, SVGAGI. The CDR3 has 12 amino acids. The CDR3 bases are TGTGCCAGCACCGACGACTATAATGAAGCTTTCTTT. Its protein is CASTDDYNEAFF.

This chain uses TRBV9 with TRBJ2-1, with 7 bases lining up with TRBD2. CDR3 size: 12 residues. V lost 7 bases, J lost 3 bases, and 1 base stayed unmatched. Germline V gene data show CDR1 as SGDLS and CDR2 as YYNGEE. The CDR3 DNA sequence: TGTGCCAGCGCTAGCGGCTACAATGAGCAGTTCTTC. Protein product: CASASGYNEQFF.

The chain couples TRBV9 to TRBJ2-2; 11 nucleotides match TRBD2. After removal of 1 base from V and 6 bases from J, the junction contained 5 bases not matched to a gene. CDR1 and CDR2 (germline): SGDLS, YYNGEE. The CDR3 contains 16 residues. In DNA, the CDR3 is TGTGCCAGCAGCGTACGACTAGCGGGGACTGCCGGGGAGCTGTTTTTT. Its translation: CASSVRLAGTAGELFF.

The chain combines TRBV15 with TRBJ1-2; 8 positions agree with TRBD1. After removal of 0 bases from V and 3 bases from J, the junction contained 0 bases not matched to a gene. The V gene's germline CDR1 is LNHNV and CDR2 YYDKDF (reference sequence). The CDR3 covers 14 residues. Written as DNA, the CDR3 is TGTGCCACCAGCAGAGAACAGGGGGACTATGGCTACACCTTC. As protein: CATSREQGDYGYTF.

The CDR3 loop reads CASSIDRFPGNEQFF. The CDR3 DNA follows: TGTGCCAGTAGTATAGATCGCTTCCCCGGAAATGAGCAGTTCTTC. The chain links TRBV19 to TRBJ2-1, with unresolved D. Trimming removed 0 bases at V and 7 bases at J, with 13 bases between. The CDR3 covers 15 residues. Germline loops: CDR1 LNHDA, CDR2 SQIVND (reference sequence).

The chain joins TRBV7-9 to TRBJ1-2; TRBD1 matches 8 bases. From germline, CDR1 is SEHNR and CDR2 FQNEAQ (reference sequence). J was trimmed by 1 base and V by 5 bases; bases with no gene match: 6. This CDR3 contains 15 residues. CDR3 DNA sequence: TGTGCCAGCAGCCCAGGACAGGGTCATAACTATGGCTACACCTTC. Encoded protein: CASSPGQGHNYGYTF.

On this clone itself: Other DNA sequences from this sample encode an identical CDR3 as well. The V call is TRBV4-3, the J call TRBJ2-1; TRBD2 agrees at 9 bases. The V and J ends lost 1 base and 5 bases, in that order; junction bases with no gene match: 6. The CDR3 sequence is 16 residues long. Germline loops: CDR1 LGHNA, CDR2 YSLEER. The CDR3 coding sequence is TGCGCCAGCAGCCAAGTCGCGGGAGGGCCGAACAATGAGCAGTTCTTC. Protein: CASSQVAGGPNNEQFF.

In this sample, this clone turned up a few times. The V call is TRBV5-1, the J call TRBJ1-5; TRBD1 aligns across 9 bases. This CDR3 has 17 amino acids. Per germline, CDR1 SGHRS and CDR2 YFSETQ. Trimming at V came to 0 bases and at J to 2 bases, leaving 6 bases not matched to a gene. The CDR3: CASSLGDRDRRNQPQHF. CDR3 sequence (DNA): TGCGCCAGCAGCTTGGGGGACAGGGACCGGCGCAATCAGCCCCAGCATTTT.

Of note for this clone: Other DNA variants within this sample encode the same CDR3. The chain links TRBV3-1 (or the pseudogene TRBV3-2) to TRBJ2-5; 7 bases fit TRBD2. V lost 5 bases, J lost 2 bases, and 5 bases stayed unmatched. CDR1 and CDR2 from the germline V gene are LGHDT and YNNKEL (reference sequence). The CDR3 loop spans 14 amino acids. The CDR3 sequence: CASSRRGGQETQYF. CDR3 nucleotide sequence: TGTGCCAGCAGCAGGCGGGGAGGGCAAGAGACCCAGTACTTC.

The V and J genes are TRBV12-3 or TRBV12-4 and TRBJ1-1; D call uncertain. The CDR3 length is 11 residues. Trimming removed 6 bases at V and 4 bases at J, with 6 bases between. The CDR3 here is CASRRVTEAFF. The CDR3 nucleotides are TGTGCCAGCAGAAGGGTCACTGAAGCTTTCTTT.

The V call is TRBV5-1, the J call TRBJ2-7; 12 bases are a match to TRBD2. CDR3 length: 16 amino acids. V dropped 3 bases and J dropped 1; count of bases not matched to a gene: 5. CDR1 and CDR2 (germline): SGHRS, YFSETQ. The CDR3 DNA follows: TGCGCCAGCAGCTCGCCCGGGACTAGCGGGTCCTACGAGCAGTACTTC. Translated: CASSSPGTSGSYEQYF.

The CDR3 DNA is TGTGCCAGCAGATCCTCGGGGGTCACTGAAGCTTTCTTT. This encodes CASRSSGVTEAFF. The V and J genes are TRBV28 and TRBJ1-1, with D maybe TRBD1 (5 bases). The CDR3 extends over 13 amino acids. Trimming stripped 6 bases from V and 4 bases from J, with 12 bases between. The germline V gene has CDR1 MDHEN and CDR2 SYDVKM.

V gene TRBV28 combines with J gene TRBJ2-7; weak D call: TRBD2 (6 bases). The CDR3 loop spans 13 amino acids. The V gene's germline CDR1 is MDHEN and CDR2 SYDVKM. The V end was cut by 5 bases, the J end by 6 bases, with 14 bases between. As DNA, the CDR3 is TGTGCCAGCAGTCGAAGGGGAGGAGGCGAGCAGTACTTC. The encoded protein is CASSRRGGGEQYF.

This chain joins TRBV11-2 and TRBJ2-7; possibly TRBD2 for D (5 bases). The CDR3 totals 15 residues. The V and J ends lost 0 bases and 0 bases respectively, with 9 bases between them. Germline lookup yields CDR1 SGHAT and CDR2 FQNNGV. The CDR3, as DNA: TGTGCCAGCAGCTTAGAAGGTGGGAGCTCCTACGAGCAGTACTTC. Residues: CASSLEGGSSYEQYF.

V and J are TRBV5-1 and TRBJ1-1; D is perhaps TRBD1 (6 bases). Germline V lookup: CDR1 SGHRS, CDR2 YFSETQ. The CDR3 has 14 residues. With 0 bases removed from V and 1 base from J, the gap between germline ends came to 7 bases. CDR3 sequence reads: CASSLGQENTEAFF. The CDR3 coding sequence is TGCGCCAGCAGCTTGGGACAGGAGAACACTGAAGCTTTCTTT.

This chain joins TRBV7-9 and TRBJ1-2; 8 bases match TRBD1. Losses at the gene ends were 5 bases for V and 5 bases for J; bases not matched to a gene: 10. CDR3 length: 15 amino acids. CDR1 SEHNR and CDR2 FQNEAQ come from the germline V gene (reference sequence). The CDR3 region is CASSARRDRTYGYTF. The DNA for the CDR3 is TGTGCCAGCAGCGCTCGCCGGGACAGGACTTATGGCTACACCTTC. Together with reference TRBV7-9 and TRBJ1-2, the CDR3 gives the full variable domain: DTGVSQNPRHKITKRGQNVTFRCDPISEHNRLYWYRQTLGQGPEFLTYFQNEAQLEKSRLLSDRFSAERPKGSFSTLEIQRTEQGDSAMYLCASSARRDRTYGYTFGSGTRLTVV.

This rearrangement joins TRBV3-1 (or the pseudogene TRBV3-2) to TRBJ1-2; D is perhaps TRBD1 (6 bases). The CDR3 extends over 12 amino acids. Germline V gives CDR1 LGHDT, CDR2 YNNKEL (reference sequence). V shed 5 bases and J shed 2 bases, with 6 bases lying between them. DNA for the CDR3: TGTGCCAGCAGCGACAGGAACTATGGCTACACCTTC. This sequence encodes CASSDRNYGYTF.

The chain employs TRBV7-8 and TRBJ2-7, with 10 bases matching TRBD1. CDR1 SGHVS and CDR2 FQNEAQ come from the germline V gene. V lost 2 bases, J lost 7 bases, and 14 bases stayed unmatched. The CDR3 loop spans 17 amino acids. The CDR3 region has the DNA TGTGCCAGCAGCTTATTGGTTCCCGGGACAGGGGATAGGGAGCAGTACTTC. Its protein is CASSLLVPGTGDREQYF.

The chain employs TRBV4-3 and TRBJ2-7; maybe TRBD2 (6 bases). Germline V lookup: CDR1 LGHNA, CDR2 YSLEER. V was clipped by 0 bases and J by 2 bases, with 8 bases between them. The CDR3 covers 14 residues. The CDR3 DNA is TGCGCCAGCAGCCAAGAGGGAGGTACCTACGAGCAGTACTTC. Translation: CASSQEGGTYEQYF.

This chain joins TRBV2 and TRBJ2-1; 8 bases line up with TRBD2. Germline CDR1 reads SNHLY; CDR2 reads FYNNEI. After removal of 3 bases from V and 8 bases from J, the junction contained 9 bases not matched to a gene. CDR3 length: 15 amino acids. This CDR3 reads CASSEFGRAHDEQFF. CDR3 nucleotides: TGTGCCAGCAGTGAGTTCGGGAGGGCCCACGATGAGCAGTTCTTC.

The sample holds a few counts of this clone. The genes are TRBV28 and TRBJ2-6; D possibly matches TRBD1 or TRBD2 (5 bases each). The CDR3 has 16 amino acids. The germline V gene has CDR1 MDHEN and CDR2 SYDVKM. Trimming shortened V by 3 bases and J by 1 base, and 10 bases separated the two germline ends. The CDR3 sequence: CASSLGRRSGANVLTF. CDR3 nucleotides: TGTGCCAGCAGTTTGGGACGAAGGTCTGGGGCCAACGTCCTGACTTTC.

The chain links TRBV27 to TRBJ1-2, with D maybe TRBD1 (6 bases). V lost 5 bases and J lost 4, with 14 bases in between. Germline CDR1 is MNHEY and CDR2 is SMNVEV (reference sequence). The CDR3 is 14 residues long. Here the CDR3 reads CASSPRQVTYGYTF. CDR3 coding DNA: TGTGCCAGCAGTCCACGACAGGTGACCTATGGCTACACCTTC.

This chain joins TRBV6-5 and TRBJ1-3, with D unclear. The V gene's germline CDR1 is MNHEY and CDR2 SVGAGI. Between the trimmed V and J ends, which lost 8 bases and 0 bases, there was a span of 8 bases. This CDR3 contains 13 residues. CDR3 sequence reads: CASRVSSGNTIYF. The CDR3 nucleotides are TGTGCCAGCCGGGTCAGCTCTGGAAACACCATATATTTT.

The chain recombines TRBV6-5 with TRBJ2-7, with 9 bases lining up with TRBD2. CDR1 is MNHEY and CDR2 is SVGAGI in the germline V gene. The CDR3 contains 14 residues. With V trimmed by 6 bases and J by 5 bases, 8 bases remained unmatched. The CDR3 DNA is TGTGCCAGCAGCCCCAGCGGGAGGTTAAACGAGCAGTACTTC. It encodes CASSPSGRLNEQYF.